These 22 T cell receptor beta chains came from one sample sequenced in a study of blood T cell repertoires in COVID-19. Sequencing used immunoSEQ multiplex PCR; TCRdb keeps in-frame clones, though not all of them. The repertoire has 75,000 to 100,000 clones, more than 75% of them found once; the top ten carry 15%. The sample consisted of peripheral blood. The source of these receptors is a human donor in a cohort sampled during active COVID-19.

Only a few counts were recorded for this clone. The DNA for the CDR3 is TGTGCCTGGAACGAAAGGCGGGGTCAGCCCCAGCATTTT. Its protein product is CAWNERRGQPQHF. The V and J genes are TRBV30 and TRBJ1-5; no firm D call. Trimming stripped 4 bases from V and 6 bases from J, with 13 bases between. CDR3 length: 13 residues. CDR1 and CDR2 (germline): GTSNPN, SVGIG (reference sequence).

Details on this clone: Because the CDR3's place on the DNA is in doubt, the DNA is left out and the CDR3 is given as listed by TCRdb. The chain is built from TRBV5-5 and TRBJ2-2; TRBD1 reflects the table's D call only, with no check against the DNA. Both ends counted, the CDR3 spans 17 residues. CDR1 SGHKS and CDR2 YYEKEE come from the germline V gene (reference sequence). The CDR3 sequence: CASSLNLPGVRRRELFF.

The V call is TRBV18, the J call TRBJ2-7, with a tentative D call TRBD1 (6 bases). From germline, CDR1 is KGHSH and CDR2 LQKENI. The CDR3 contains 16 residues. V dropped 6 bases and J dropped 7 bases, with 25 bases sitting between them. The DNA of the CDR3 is TGTGCCAGCTCTTTGAGTTGGGACATTACCTTGGGGGAGCAGTACTTC. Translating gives CASSLSWDITLGEQYF.

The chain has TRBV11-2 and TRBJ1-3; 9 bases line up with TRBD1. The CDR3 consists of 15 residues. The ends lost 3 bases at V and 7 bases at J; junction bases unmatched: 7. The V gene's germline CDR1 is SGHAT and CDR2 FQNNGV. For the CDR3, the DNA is TGTGCCAGCAGCTTCGGGACAGGGATGGGCAACACCATATATTTT. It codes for CASSFGTGMGNTIYF.

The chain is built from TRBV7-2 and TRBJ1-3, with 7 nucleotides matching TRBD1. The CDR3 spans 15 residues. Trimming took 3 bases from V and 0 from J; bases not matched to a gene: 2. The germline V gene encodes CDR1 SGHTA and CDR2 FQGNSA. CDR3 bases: TGTGCCAGCAGCTTGCAGGGGGGCTCTGGAAACACCATATATTTT. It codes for CASSLQGGSGNTIYF.

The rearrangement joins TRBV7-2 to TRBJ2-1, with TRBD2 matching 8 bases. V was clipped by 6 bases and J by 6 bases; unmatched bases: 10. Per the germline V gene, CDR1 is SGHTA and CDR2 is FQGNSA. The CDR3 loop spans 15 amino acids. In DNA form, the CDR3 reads TGTGCCAGCAGGGAGAGCGGGGGATACTTCAATGAGCAGTTCTTC. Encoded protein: CASRESGGYFNEQFF.

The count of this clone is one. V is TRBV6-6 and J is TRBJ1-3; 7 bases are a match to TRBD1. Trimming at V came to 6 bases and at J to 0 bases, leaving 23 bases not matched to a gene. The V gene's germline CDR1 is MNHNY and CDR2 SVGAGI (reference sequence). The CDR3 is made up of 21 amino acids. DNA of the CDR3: TGTGCCAGCAGCCACACCGGGACAGACATACCTGGGCCTCTCTCTGGAAACACCATATATTTT. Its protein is CASSHTGTDIPGPLSGNTIYF.

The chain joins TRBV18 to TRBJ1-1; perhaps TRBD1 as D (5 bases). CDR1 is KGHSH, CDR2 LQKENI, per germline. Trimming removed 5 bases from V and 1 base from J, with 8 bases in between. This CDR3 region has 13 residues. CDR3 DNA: TGTGCCAGCTCATCTCAGGGGAACACTGAAGCTTTCTTT. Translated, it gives CASSSQGNTEAFF.

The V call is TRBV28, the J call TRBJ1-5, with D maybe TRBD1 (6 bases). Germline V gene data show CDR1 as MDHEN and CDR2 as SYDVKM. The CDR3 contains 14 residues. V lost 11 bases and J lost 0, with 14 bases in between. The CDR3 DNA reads TGTGCCGGCCAAACAGGGAATAGCAATCAGCCCCAGCATTTT. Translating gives CAGQTGNSNQPQHF. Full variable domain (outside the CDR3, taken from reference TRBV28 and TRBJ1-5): DVKVTQSSRYLVKRTGEKVFLECVQDMDHENMFWYRQDPGLGLRLIYFSYDVKMKEKGDIPEGYSVSREKKERFSLILESASTNQTSMYLCAGQTGNSNQPQHFGDGTRLSIL.

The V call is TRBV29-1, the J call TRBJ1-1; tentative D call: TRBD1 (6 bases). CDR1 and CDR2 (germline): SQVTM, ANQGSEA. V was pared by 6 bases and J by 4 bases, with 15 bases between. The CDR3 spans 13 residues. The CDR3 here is CSVAEGVGTEAFF. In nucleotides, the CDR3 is TGCAGCGTAGCCGAGGGGGTCGGCACTGAAGCTTTCTTT.

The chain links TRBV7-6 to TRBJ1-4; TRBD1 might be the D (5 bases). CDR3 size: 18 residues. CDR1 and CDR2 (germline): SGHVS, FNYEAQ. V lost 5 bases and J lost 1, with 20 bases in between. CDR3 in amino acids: CASSRPRQGWKTNEKLFF. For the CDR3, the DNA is TGTGCCAGCAGCCGCCCCCGGCAGGGATGGAAAACTAATGAAAAACTGTTTTTT.

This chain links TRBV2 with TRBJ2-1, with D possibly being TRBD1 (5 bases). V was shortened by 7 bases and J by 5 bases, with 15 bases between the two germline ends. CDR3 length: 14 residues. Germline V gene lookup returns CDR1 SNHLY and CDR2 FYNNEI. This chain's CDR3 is CASTRDNWDNEQFF. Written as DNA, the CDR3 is TGTGCCAGCACCAGGGATAATTGGGACAATGAGCAGTTCTTC.

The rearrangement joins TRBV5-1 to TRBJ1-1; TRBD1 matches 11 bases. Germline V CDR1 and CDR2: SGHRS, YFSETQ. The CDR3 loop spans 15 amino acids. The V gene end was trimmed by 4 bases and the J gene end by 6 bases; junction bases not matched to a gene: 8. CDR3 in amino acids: CASSIGTGGFAEAFF. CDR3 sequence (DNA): TGCGCCAGCAGCATAGGGACAGGGGGTTTCGCTGAAGCTTTCTTT.

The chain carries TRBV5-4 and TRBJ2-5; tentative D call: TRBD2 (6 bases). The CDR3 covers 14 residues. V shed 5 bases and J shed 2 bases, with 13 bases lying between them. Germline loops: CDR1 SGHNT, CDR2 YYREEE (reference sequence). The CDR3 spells CASRREPPQETQYF. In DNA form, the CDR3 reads TGTGCCAGCAGGCGGGAACCCCCTCAAGAGACCCAGTACTTC.

CDR3 sequence: CASSQDARGLYNEQFF. The CDR3 DNA sequence: TGTGCCAGCAGCCAAGATGCCCGGGGACTTTACAATGAGCAGTTCTTC. The chain has TRBV3-1 (or the pseudogene TRBV3-2) and TRBJ2-1, with a tentative D call TRBD2 (6 bases). There are 16 residues in the CDR3. The germline V and J ends were trimmed by 0 bases and 4 bases, with 13 bases remaining between them. Germline-derived CDR1 and CDR2 are LGHDT and YNNKEL (reference sequence).

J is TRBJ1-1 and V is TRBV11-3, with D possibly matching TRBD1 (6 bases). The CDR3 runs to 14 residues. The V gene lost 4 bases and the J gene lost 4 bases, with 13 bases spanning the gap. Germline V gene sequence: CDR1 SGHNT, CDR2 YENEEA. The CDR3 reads CASSSRGVGTEAFF. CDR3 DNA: TGTGCCAGCAGCTCCAGGGGAGTCGGCACTGAAGCTTTCTTT.

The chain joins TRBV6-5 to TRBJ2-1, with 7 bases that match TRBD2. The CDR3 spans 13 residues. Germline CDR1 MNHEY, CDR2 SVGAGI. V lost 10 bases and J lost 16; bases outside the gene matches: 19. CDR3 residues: CATRGGWATSSFF. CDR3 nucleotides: TGTGCCACCCGGGGAGGGTGGGCCACTAGCTCATTCTTC.

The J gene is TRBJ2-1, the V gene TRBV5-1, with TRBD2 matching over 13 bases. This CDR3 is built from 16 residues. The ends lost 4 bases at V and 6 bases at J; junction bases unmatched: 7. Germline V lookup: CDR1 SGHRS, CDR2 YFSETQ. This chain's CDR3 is CASSAGTSGAINEQFF. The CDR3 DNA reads TGCGCCAGCAGCGCGGGGACTAGCGGGGCCATCAATGAGCAGTTCTTC.

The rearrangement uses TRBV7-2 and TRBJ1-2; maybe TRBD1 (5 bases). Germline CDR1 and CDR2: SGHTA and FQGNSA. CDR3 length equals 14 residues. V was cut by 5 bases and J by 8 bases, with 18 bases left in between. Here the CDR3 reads CASSPQVTTSGYTF. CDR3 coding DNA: TGTGCCAGCAGCCCACAGGTAACGACGTCGGGCTACACCTTC.

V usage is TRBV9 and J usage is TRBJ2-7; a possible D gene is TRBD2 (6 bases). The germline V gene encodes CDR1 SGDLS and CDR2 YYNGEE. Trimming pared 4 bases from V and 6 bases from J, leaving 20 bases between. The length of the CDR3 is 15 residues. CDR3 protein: CASSQSGDSSTEQYF. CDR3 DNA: TGTGCCAGCAGCCAGTCGGGAGACTCCTCTACCGAGCAGTACTTC. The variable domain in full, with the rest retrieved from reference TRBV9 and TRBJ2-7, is DSGVTQTPKHLITATGQRVTLRCSPRSGDLSVYWYQQSLDQGLQFLIQYYNGEERAKGNILERFSAQQFPDLHSELNLSSLELGDSALYFCASSQSGDSSTEQYFGPGTRLTVT.

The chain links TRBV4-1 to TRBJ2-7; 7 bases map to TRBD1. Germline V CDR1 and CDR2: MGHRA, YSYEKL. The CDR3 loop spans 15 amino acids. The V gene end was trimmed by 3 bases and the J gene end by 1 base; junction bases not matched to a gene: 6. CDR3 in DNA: TGCGCCAGCAGCCAGGAACAGGGGTGGTCCTACGAGCAGTACTTC. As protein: CASSQEQGWSYEQYF.

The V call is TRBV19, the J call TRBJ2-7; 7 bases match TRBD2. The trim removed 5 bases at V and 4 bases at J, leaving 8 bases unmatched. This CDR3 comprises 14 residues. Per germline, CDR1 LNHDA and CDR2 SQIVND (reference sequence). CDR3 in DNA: TGTGCCAGTAGTGCCCGGGAGGTGGTGTACGAGCAGTACTTC. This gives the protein CASSAREVVYEQYF.